A selection of T cell receptor beta chains follows, all from one sample in a study of graft-versus-host responses after intestinal transplantation. No antigen has been identified for these receptors. The method was immunoSEQ multiplex PCR; TCRdb's version includes in-frame clones alone and lacks a portion of them. The repertoire holds 89,000 or so clones, approximately 80% seen once, with around 0.83% in the top ten. This material consisted of unstimulated CD4+ T cells sorted from spleen or lymph node cells, taken before intestinal transplant. The source is a human donor who received an intestinal transplant. Both conserved end residues are part of each CDR3. The order of the fields is J gene, clone size, D gene, V gene, CDR3 DNA, CDR3 protein. The D gene is left open where the match is weak. Rows may omit the clone size; those that give it use once, few, many or a size class.

>TRBJ1-5|few|-|TRBV6-5
TGTGCCAGCAGTTACTCATCACAGAGCCCCCAGCATTTT
CASSYSSQSPQHF
>TRBJ2-1|once|-|TRBV19
TGTGCCAGTAGTCCAGGACTAAGATTTAACAATGAGCAGTTCTTC
CASSPGLRFNNEQFF
>TRBJ2-7|-|-|TRBV21-1
TGTGCCAGCAGCAACCGGACAGGGGAAGCCTACGAGCAGTACTTC
CASSNRTGEAYEQYF
>TRBJ1-1|-|TRBD1|TRBV4-1
TGCGCCAGCAGCCAAGGGAGGGGCAGGGGGCACACTGAAGCTTTCTTT
CASSQGRGRGHTEAFF
>TRBJ1-1|-|-|TRBV5-1
TGCGCCAGCAGCTTGACAGATCTGAACACTGAAGCTTTCTTT
CASSLTDLNTEAFF
>TRBJ1-1|-|-|TRBV30
TGTGCCTGGAGTTCGGGGAAGAACACTGAAGCTTTCTTT
CAWSSGKNTEAFF
>TRBJ2-4|-|TRBD1|TRBV13
TGTGCCAGCAGCTTATCATCTGGGACAGGGAGAAACATTCAGTACTTC
CASSLSSGTGRNIQYF
>TRBJ2-6|-|-|TRBV2
TGTGCCAGCAGAGAACGGAGGGACTCGACTCGATCTGGGGCCAACGTCCTGACTTTC
CASRERRDSTRSGANVLTF
>TRBJ2-2|once|-|TRBV7-6
TGTGCCAGCAGCCCCGATAGCTGGGGGGTCACCGGGGAGCTGTTTTTT
CASSPDSWGVTGELFF
>TRBJ1-1|-|-|TRBV28
TGTGCCAGCAGTTCCGGATCGGGGGGTCTGGGTACTGAAGCTTTCTTT
CASSSGSGGLGTEAFF
>TRBJ2-6|-|TRBD1|TRBV30
TGTGCCTCCCCCGGGACAGGGGGCTCTGGGGCCAACGTCCTGACTTTC
CASPGTGGSGANVLTF
>TRBJ1-1|once|TRBD1|TRBV18
TGTGCCAGCTCACGAGACAGGGGAATCACTGAAGCTTTCTTT
CASSRDRGITEAFF
>TRBJ2-5|-|-|TRBV5-1
TGCGCCAGCAGCTTTGGCGGTGACCAAGAGACCCAGTACTTC
CASSFGGDQETQYF
>TRBJ1-2|-|TRBD1|TRBV28
TGTGCCAGCAGTCGACAGGGGTATGGCTACACCTTC
CASSRQGYGYTF
>TRBJ2-1|-|-|TRBV11-2
TGTGCCAGCAGCTTCGTAGCGGATCCCTACAATGAGCAGTTCTTC
CASSFVADPYNEQFF
>TRBJ2-7|-|TRBD1|TRBV7-9
TGTGCCAGCAGCTTACTCGGGACAGTCGTCTACGAGCAGTACTTC
CASSLLGTVVYEQYF
>TRBJ1-5|-|-|TRBV10-2
TGCGCCAGCAGTATGGCAGTCCGACAGCCCCAGCATTTT
CASSMAVRQPQHF
>TRBJ1-2|few|TRBD1|TRBV6-5
TGTGCCAGCAGCCCAGACAGGGGGAATTGGGGCTACACCTTC
CASSPDRGNWGYTF
>TRBJ2-5|-|-|TRBV5-1
TGCGCCAGCAGCTGGATCCCTAGTGGCGGGGAGACCCAGTACTTC
CASSWIPSGGETQYF
>TRBJ2-4|-|-|TRBV2
TGTGCCACCGAGGAAAGACTAGCCAAAAACATTCAGTACTTC
CATEERLAKNIQYF
>TRBJ2-1|-|-|TRBV7-8
TGTGCCAGCAGCTTAAAAGGGGCTTACAATGAGCAGTTCTTC
CASSLKGAYNEQFF
>TRBJ2-3|-|-|TRBV28
TGTGCCAGCAGTTCTACAGGATTGGGATTCACAGATACGCAGTATTTT
CASSSTGLGFTDTQYF
>TRBJ2-4|few|-|TRBV30
TGTGCCTGGAGTCGTTGGCAAAACATTCAGTACTTC
CAWSRWQNIQYF
>TRBJ1-1|-|-|TRBV6-5
TGTGCCAGCAGTCGGTTGAGAGGCACTGAAGCTTTCTTT
CASSRLRGTEAFF
>TRBJ2-1|-|TRBD2|TRBV9
TGTGCCAGCAGCCTGTCTAGCGGGAGCTCCTACAATGAGCAGTTCTTC
CASSLSSGSSYNEQFF
>TRBJ1-4|-|TRBD1|TRBV5-1
TGCGCCAGCAGCTTGGGTCAGGGGGGCGAAAAACTGTTTTTT
CASSLGQGGEKLFF
>TRBJ2-5|-|TRBD1|TRBV18
TGTGCCAGCTCACCGCCGGACAGGGCAGAGGAGACCCAGTACTTC
CASSPPDRAEETQYF
>TRBJ2-2|-|-|TRBV11-2
TGTGCCAGCAGTTCCGGTGCGAACACCGGGGAGCTGTTTTTT
CASSSGANTGELFF
>TRBJ2-5|-|TRBD2|TRBV5-4
TGTGCCAGCAGCCCGGTATCCGGGACTAGTGGGGAGACCCAGTACTTC
CASSPVSGTSGETQYF
>TRBJ1-5|few|-|TRBV2
TGTGCCAGCAGTGGGACTGGCAATCAGCCCCAGCATTTT
CASSGTGNQPQHF
>TRBJ2-1|-|-|TRBV9
TGTGCCAGCAGCGTAACTGAAACCTACAATGAGCAGTTCTTC
CASSVTETYNEQFF
>TRBJ2-7|-|TRBD2|TRBV2
TGTGCCAGCAACCTAGCGGGGGACCTCGAGCAGTACTTC
CASNLAGDLEQYF
>TRBJ2-1|-|TRBD1|TRBV30
TGTGCCTGGAGCCCGGGACAGATTCGCGATGAGCAGTTCTTC
CAWSPGQIRDEQFF
>TRBJ1-2|-|-|TRBV7-8
TGTGCCAGCAGCCCTAGTAGTAGTCCAGGGATATTCTATGGCTACACCTTC
CASSPSSSPGIFYGYTF
>TRBJ2-7|-|TRBD1|TRBV18
TGTGCCAGCTCAGCTCCGGGACAGGTGACCTACGAGCAGTACTTC
CASSAPGQVTYEQYF
>TRBJ2-3|-|TRBD2|TRBV5-1
TGCGCCAGCAGCTTTGCGGGGGGTACAGATACGCAGTATTTT
CASSFAGGTDTQYF
>TRBJ1-4|-|TRBD1|TRBV5-1
TGCGCCAGCAGACCCGGGACAGGGGATGAAAAACTGTTTTTT
CASRPGTGDEKLFF
>TRBJ1-4|-|TRBD1|TRBV25-1
TGTGCCAGCAGTGGGGACAGGGTGACTGAAAAACTGTTTTTT
CASSGDRVTEKLFF
>TRBJ2-5|-|TRBD2|TRBV19
TGTGCCAGTAGTAAGGGAGGGAGCGGGCAAGAGACCCAGTACTTC
CASSKGGSGQETQYF
>TRBJ1-4|-|TRBD1|TRBV28
TGTGCCAGCAGGCCGGCCGGGACAGGGAACGAAAAACTGTTTTTT
CASRPAGTGNEKLFF
>TRBJ2-3|-|-|TRBV11-2
TGTGCCAGCAGCTTAGGGACTCTCCCCACAGATACGCAGTATTTT
CASSLGTLPTDTQYF
>TRBJ1-1|-|-|TRBV29-1
TGCAGCGGGATCCGGGATATGAACACTGAAGCTTTCTTT
CSGIRDMNTEAFF
>TRBJ2-7|-|-|TRBV7-8
TGTGCCAGCAGCTTATCCAACATAATCTACGAGCAGTACTTC
CASSLSNIIYEQYF
>TRBJ1-1|-|-|TRBV10-3
TGTGCCATCAAGGACAGTGTCTCGAACACTGAAGCTTTCTTT
CAIKDSVSNTEAFF
>TRBJ2-1|once|-|TRBV19
TGTGCCAGTAGTATCCGCTCCTACAATGAGCAGTTCTTC
CASSIRSYNEQFF
>TRBJ2-1|once|-|TRBV10-3
TGTGCCATCAGCGAGTGGAGGGGGGGGGACAATGAGCAGTTCTTC
CAISEWRGGDNEQFF
>TRBJ1-2|few|-|TRBV4-1
TGCGCCAGCAGCCAAGAGCCGGGGAGCTATGGCTACACCTTC
CASSQEPGSYGYTF
>TRBJ2-7|few|TRBD1|TRBV15
TGTGCCACCAGCAGAGATGATCTCGGTCAGGGGGTTTCCGAGCAGTACTTC
CATSRDDLGQGVSEQYF
>TRBJ1-4|-|TRBD1|TRBV18
TGTGCCAGCTCAACACAGGGACCCGGGACAGGGAATGAAAAACTGTTTTTT
CASSTQGPGTGNEKLFF
>TRBJ2-5|-|-|TRBV20-1
TGCAGTGCCCAACCGAGGGAGACCCAGTACTTC
CSAQPRETQYF
>TRBJ1-1|-|-|TRBV10-3
TGTGCCATCAGTCCGACGGAGGAGAACACTGAAGCTTTCTTT
CAISPTEENTEAFF
>TRBJ2-7|-|TRBD1|TRBV5-1
TGCGCCAGCAGCCTCGGACAGGGGTGGAACGAGCAGTACTTC
CASSLGQGWNEQYF